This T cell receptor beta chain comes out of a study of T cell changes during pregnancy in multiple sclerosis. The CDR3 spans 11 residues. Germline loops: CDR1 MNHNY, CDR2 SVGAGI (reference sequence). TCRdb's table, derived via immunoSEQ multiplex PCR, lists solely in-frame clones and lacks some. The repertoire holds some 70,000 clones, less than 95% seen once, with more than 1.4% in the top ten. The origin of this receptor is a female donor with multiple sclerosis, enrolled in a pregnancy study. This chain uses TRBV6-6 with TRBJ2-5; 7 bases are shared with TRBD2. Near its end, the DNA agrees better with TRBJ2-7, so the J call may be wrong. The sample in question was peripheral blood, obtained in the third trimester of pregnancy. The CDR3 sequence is CATGGVYEQYF. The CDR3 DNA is TGTGCCACGGGGGGAGTCTACGAGCAGTACTTC.